Included here is one T cell receptor beta chain sequence, with context. The antigen remains undetermined. TCRdb re-called the 5' RACE reads with MiXCR, one entry per CDR3 protein. The sample yields 450,000 to 550,000 distinct CDR3 sequences, about a fifth seen once. This sample stems from a study of T cells after yellow fever vaccination. Study background: SMART-Seq v4 Ultra Low Input handled preparation of low-cell-number fractions. Study findings and constraints: Clonotypes shared by both compartments, CD4 and CD8, made up a small share.

The CDR3 contains 15 residues. The ends were cut back, 3 bases at V and 4 bases at J, with 13 bases in the middle. The germline gives CDR1 LNHDA, CDR2 SQIVND (reference sequence). This chain links TRBV19 with TRBJ1-3; D possibly corresponds to TRBD1 (5 bases). The source is a young man who received the YFV17D yellow fever vaccine. Sequenced here: PBMCs, sampled roughly 20 days after the first yellow fever vaccination. CDR3 sequence (DNA): TGTGCCAGTAGTATTTCGGACAATCGCGGAAACACCATATATTTT. It is translated as CASSISDNRGNTIYF.